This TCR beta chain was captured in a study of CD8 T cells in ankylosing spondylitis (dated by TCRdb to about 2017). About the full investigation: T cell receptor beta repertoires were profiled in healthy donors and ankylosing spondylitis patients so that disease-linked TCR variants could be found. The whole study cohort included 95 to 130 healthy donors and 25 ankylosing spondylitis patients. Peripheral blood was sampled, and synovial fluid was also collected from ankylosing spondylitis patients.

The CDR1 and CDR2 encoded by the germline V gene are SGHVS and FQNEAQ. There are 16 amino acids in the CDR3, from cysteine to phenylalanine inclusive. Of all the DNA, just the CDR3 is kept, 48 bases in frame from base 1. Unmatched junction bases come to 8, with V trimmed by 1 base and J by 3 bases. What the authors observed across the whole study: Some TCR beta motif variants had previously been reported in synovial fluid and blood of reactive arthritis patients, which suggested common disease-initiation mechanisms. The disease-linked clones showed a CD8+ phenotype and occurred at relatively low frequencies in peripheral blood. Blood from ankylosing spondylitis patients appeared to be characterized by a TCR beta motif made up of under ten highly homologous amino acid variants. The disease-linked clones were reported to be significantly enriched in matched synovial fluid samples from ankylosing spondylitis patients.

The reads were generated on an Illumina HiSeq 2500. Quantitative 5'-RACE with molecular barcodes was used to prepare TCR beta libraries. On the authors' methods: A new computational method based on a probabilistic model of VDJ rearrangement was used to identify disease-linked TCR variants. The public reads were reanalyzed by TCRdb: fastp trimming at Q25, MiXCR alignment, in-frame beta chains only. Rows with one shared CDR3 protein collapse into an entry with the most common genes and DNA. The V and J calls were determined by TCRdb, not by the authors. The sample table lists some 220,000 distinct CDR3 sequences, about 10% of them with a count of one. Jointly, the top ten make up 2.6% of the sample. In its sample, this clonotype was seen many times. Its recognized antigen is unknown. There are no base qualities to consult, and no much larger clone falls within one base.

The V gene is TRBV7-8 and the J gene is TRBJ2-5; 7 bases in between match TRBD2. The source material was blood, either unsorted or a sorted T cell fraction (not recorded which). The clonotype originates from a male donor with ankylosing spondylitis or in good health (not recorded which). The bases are TGTGCCAGCAGCTTAGGCGGTAGCGGGTTTGAAGAGACCCAGTACTTC. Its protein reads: CASSLGGSGFEETQYF.